This is a list of T cell receptor beta chains from one sample in a study of OX40 agonist ivuxolimab in advanced cancers. The protocol was immunoSEQ multiplex PCR, while the TCRdb copy is restricted to in-frame clones and leaves out a portion. The sample carries under 60,000 clones, 70% to 90% recorded once. The material was CD4+ or CD8+ T cells sorted from blood, obtained in a trial of the OX40 agonist ivuxolimab. The origin of the receptors is an adult with an advanced solid tumor such as melanoma, head and neck, liver or kidney cancer. Both conserved end residues are part of each CDR3. Fields, in order: V gene, J gene, clone size, D gene, CDR3 protein, CDR3 DNA. The D gene is left open where the match is weak. Clone size is stated in some rows and not others, as once, few, many or a class when expanded.

TRBV5-8	TRBJ1-5	.	TRBD1	CASSFGQGSQPQHF	TGTGCCAGCAGCTTTGGACAGGGGAGTCAGCCCCAGCATTTT
TRBV6-5	TRBJ1-2	.	.	CASSYRGGYTF	TGTGCCAGCAGTTACAGGGGTGGCTACACCTTC
TRBV6-5	TRBJ2-1	.	.	CASRLYNEQFF	TGTGCCAGCAGACTTTACAATGAGCAGTTCTTC
TRBV2	TRBJ2-1	.	.	CASSGRPFNEQFF	TGTGCCAGCAGTGGAAGACCTTTCAATGAGCAGTTCTTC
TRBV10-3	TRBJ2-5	.	.	CAISESQWAGAPPYF	TGTGCCATCAGTGAGTCACAGTGGGCAGGGGCCCCCCCGTACTTC
TRBV13	TRBJ1-2	.	.	CASSSPPGAYGYTF	TGTGCCAGCAGCTCCCCCCCAGGGGCCTATGGCTACACCTTC
TRBV4-2	TRBJ2-1	.	TRBD2	CASSQDRLAGGNEQFF	TGTGCCAGCAGCCAAGACAGACTAGCGGGAGGGAATGAGCAGTTCTTC
TRBV2	TRBJ1-1	few	.	CARRKGSDEAFF	TGTGCCAGGAGAAAGGGGAGTGATGAAGCTTTCTTT
TRBV9	TRBJ2-3	.	TRBD1	CASSAPDRATDTQYF	TGTGCCAGCAGCGCGCCGGACAGGGCAACAGATACGCAGTATTTT
TRBV18	TRBJ2-7	.	TRBD2	CASSNPYNGRAGYLPYEQYF	TGTGCCAGCTCAAATCCGTACAACGGGAGGGCCGGGTATCTCCCCTACGAGCAGTACTTC
TRBV4-1	TRBJ2-7	.	.	CASSYGLYYEQYF	TGCGCCAGCAGCTATGGACTATACTACGAGCAGTACTTC
TRBV5-1	TRBJ1-1	.	.	CASREEVRAEAFF	TGCGCCAGCAGGGAAGAGGTCCGGGCTGAAGCTTTCTTT
TRBV27	TRBJ2-1	.	.	CASSSPSSYNEQFF	TGTGCCAGCAGTTCACCCAGCTCCTACAATGAGCAGTTCTTC
TRBV6-5	TRBJ1-2	.	.	CASSYDSNYGYTF	TGTGCCAGCAGTTACGACAGTAACTATGGCTACACCTTC
TRBV7-9	TRBJ1-1	.	.	CASSLAWIEAFF	TGTGCCAGCAGCTTAGCTTGGATTGAAGCTTTCTTT
TRBV7-8	TRBJ2-1	.	TRBD2	CASSLPSAGGPGEQFF	TGTGCCAGCAGCCTCCCGTCAGCGGGGGGGCCAGGTGAGCAGTTCTTC
TRBV27	TRBJ2-3	.	.	CASSSPSHRATDTQYF	TGTGCCAGCAGTTCCCCGTCGCACAGGGCCACAGATACGCAGTATTTT
TRBV9	TRBJ1-2	.	.	CASRGGDEDYGYTF	TGTGCCTCCCGAGGGGGGGATGAAGACTATGGCTACACCTTC
TRBV7-2	TRBJ2-3	.	.	CASSLGEGRGSSTDTQYF	TGTGCCAGCAGCTTAGGGGAGGGCAGGGGGTCTAGCACAGATACGCAGTATTTT
TRBV7-2	TRBJ2-5	.	.	CASSLGGTLVGTQYF	TGTGCCAGCAGCTTAGGGGGGACACTGGTGGGGACCCAGTACTTC
TRBV9	TRBJ1-1	.	.	CASSPPGVEAFF	TGTGCCAGCAGCCCACCAGGAGTTGAAGCTTTCTTT
TRBV29-1	TRBJ2-3	.	TRBD1	CSGGQGATDTQYF	TGCAGCGGGGGACAGGGAGCCACAGATACGCAGTATTTT
TRBV14	TRBJ1-2	.	.	CASSHLSRYGYTF	TGTGCCAGCAGCCATCTGTCGCGCTATGGCTACACCTTC
TRBV9	TRBJ2-3	.	.	CASSVGSGVSDTQYF	TGTGCCAGCAGCGTAGGTTCGGGAGTGTCAGATACGCAGTATTTT
TRBV2	TRBJ1-4	.	.	CASSLGVGDGPFGKKLFF	TGTGCCAGCAGTTTGGGAGTGGGGGACGGTCCTTTTGGGAAAAAACTGTTTTTT
TRBV6-5	TRBJ1-2	once	.	CASSYSGQLYGYTF	TGTGCCAGCAGTTACTCAGGGCAGCTCTATGGCTACACCTTC
TRBV19	TRBJ1-1	.	.	CARVDTNTEAFF	TGTGCCAGGGTAGACACGAACACTGAAGCTTTCTTT
TRBV4-1	TRBJ2-7	.	TRBD1	CASSPRQGSYEQYF	TGCGCCAGCAGCCCTAGACAGGGGTCCTACGAGCAGTACTTC
TRBV6-5	TRBJ1-1	few	.	CASSEGFLGTEAFF	TGTGCCAGCAGTGAAGGCTTTTTGGGAACTGAAGCTTTCTTT
TRBV7-6	TRBJ2-3	.	TRBD1	CASSLTGNTDTQYF	TGTGCCAGCAGCTTGACAGGGAACACAGATACGCAGTATTTT
TRBV5-5	TRBJ2-1	.	.	CASSFLLYNEQFF	TGTGCCAGCAGCTTCCTCCTCTACAATGAGCAGTTCTTC
TRBV7-6	TRBJ1-1	once	.	CASSSWTENTEAFF	TGTGCCAGCAGCTCATGGACGGAGAACACTGAAGCTTTCTTT
TRBV27	TRBJ1-1	.	TRBD1	CASSLSGYPTGRDTEAFF	TGTGCCAGCAGTTTATCTGGTTACCCGACAGGGAGGGACACTGAAGCTTTCTTT
TRBV2	TRBJ1-6	.	.	CASKNPDRPSALHF	TGTGCCAGCAAAAATCCGGACCGGCCGTCGGCCCTCCACTTT
TRBV7-9	TRBJ2-5	.	.	CASSLRGPPGSETQYF	TGTGCCAGCAGCTTAAGGGGCCCCCCGGGGAGTGAGACCCAGTACTTC
TRBV5-1	TRBJ2-1	.	.	CASNTGAGPYNEQFF	TGCGCCAGCAACACAGGTGCGGGCCCCTACAATGAGCAGTTCTTC
TRBV5-4	TRBJ1-2	.	TRBD1	CASSSTRGTGNGYTF	TGTGCCAGCAGCTCGACGCGAGGGACAGGGAATGGCTACACCTTC
TRBV7-9	TRBJ2-7	.	.	CASSPDSYLYEQYF	TGTGCCAGCAGCCCCGACTCCTACCTCTACGAGCAGTACTTC
TRBV6-5	TRBJ1-1	.	.	CASSYSEGKGAFF	TGTGCCAGCAGTTACTCAGAGGGAAAGGGAGCTTTCTTT
TRBV30	TRBJ2-1	.	.	CAWSVPNNEQFF	TGTGCCTGGAGTGTACCCAACAATGAGCAGTTCTTC
TRBV5-5	TRBJ1-1	.	.	CASSIRPRENTEAFF	TGTGCCAGCAGCATAAGACCCAGGGAGAACACTGAAGCTTTCTTT
TRBV27	TRBJ2-2	.	.	CASSFPAGELFF	TGTGCCAGCAGTTTCCCCGCCGGGGAGCTGTTTTTT
TRBV7-9	TRBJ1-5	.	.	CASSDSGIGNQPQHF	TGTGCCAGCAGCGACTCGGGGATAGGGAATCAGCCCCAGCATTTT
TRBV7-6	TRBJ2-3	few	.	CASSLRIPPDTQYF	TGTGCCAGCAGCTTAAGGATCCCCCCGGATACGCAGTATTTT
TRBV6-6	TRBJ2-2	.	TRBD2	CASSYLAGNTGELFF	TGTGCCAGCAGTTACTTAGCGGGTAACACCGGGGAGCTGTTTTTT
TRBV4-2	TRBJ2-7	.	TRBD1	CASSQAWTGSSYEQYF	TGTGCCAGCAGCCAAGCCTGGACAGGGAGCTCCTACGAGCAGTACTTC
TRBV5-1	TRBJ1-1	.	.	CASSLGMKSEAFF	TGCGCCAGCAGCTTGGGGATGAAGTCTGAAGCTTTCTTT
TRBV5-1	TRBJ2-1	.	.	CASSLERTSYNEQFF	TGCGCCAGCAGCTTGGAGAGGACCTCCTACAATGAGCAGTTCTTC
TRBV19	TRBJ1-6	few	.	CASSMSTGDNSPLHF	TGTGCCAGTAGTATGTCTACAGGCGATAATTCACCCCTCCACTTT
TRBV7-2	TRBJ1-2	.	.	CASTPHRGVDGYTF	TGTGCCAGCACCCCCCATCGGGGTGTGGATGGCTACACCTTC
TRBV19	TRBJ2-7	.	TRBD1	CASSTKKTTGGIYEQYF	TGTGCCAGTAGTACTAAAAAGACGACAGGGGGCATATACGAGCAGTACTTC
TRBV4-2	TRBJ2-3	.	TRBD2	CASSPRTSGGTDTQYF	TGTGCCAGCAGCCCGAGGACTAGCGGGGGAACAGATACGCAGTATTTT
TRBV7-2	TRBJ2-2	few	.	CASSLGWELFF	TGTGCCAGCAGCTTAGGCTGGGAGCTGTTTTTT
TRBV5-1	TRBJ2-7	.	TRBD1	CASSLAGQGSDEQYF	TGCGCCAGCAGCTTGGCGGGACAGGGGTCTGACGAGCAGTACTTC
TRBV28	TRBJ2-2	.	TRBD2	CASSLLAGESWELFF	TGTGCCAGCAGTTTACTAGCGGGAGAAAGCTGGGAGCTGTTTTTT
TRBV9	TRBJ2-2	.	.	CASSVEGWAGELFF	TGTGCCAGCAGCGTAGAGGGGTGGGCCGGGGAGCTGTTTTTT
TRBV25-1	TRBJ2-1	medium-sized	TRBD2	CASSGLAGYNEQFF	TGTGCCAGCAGTGGCCTAGCGGGTTACAATGAGCAGTTCTTC
TRBV27	TRBJ2-3	.	TRBD2	CASSLRAPGLVADTQYF	TGTGCCAGCAGTTTGCGGGCCCCGGGACTAGTTGCAGATACGCAGTATTTT
TRBV28	TRBJ2-7	once	TRBD2	CASSFRSGGPGFYEQYF	TGTGCCAGCAGTTTTAGAAGCGGGGGTCCGGGGTTCTACGAGCAGTACTTC
TRBV7-2	TRBJ2-1	.	.	CASSLSGASSYNEQFF	TGTGCCAGCAGCTTAAGTGGGGCCAGCTCCTACAATGAGCAGTTCTTC